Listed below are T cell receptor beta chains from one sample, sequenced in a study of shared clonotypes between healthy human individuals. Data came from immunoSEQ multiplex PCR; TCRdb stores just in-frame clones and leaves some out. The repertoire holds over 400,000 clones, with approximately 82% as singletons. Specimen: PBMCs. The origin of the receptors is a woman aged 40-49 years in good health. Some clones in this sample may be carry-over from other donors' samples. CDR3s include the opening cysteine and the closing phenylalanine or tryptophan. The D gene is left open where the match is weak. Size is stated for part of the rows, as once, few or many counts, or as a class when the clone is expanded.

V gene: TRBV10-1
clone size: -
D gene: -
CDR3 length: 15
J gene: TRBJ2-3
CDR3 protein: CASSPGASGADTQYF
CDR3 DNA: TGCGCCAGCAGCCCCGGGGCCAGCGGCGCAGATACGCAGTATTTT

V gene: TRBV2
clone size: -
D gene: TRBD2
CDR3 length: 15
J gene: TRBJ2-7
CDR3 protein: CASSPSGGTSYEQYF
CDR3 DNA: TGTGCCAGCAGTCCTAGCGGGGGTACATCCTACGAGCAGTACTTC

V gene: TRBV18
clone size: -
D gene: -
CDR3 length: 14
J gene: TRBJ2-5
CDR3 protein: CASSLERNQETQYF
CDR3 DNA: TGTGCCAGCTCGTTAGAGCGTAACCAAGAGACCCAGTACTTC

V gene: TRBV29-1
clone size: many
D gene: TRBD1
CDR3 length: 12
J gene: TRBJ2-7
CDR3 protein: CSVDDRGDEQYF
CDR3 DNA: TGCAGCGTCGACGACAGGGGCGACGAGCAGTACTTC

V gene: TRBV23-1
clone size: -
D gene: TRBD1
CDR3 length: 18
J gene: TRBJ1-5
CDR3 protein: CASAPRDRGFSINQPQHF
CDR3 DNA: TGCGCCAGCGCGCCCCGGGACAGGGGGTTTAGTATCAATCAGCCCCAGCATTTT

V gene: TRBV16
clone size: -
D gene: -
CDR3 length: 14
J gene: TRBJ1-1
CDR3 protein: CASSQSSMNTEAFF
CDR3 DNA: TGTGCCAGCAGCCAATCCTCCATGAACACTGAAGCTTTCTTT

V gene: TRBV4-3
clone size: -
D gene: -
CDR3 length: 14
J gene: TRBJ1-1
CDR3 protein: CASSPGIMGTEAFF
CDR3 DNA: TGCGCCAGCAGTCCAGGGATTATGGGCACTGAAGCTTTCTTT

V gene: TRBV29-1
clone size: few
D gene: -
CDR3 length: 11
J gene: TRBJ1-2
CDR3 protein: CSVAGNYGYTF
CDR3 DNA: TGCAGCGTTGCGGGGAACTATGGCTACACCTTC

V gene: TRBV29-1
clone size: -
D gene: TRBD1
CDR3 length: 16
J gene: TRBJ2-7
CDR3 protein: CSASTAGQGRNYEQYF
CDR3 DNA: TGCAGCGCGAGCACGGCTGGACAGGGGAGAAACTACGAGCAGTACTTC

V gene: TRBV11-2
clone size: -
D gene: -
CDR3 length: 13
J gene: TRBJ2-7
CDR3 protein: CASSLRDSYEQYF
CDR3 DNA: TGTGCCAGCAGCTTAAGGGATTCCTACGAGCAGTACTTC

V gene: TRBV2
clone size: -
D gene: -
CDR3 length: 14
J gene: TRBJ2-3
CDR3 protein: CASSEGSTTDTQYF
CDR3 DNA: TGTGCCAGCAGCGAAGGTTCGACCACAGATACGCAGTATTTT

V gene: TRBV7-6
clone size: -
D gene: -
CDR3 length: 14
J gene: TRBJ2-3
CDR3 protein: CASSLGPSTDTQYF
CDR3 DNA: TGTGCCAGCAGCTTAGGTCCCTCCACAGATACGCAGTATTTT

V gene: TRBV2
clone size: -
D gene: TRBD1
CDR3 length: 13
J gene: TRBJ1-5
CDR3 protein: CASHRDRRNPQHF
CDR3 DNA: TGTGCCAGCCACCGGGACAGGCGTAACCCCCAGCATTTT

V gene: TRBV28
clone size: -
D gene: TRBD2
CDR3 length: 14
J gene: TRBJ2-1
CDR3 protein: CASSEAGGVNEQFF
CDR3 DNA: TGTGCCAGCAGTGAGGCGGGAGGTGTAAATGAGCAGTTCTTC